These 19 T cell receptor beta chains originate from one sample sequenced in a study of T cell responses to AZD1222 COVID-19 vaccine. TCRdb's table, derived via immunoSEQ multiplex PCR, lists solely in-frame clones and lacks some. This sample has under 150,000 clones, with about nine tenths found just once. This material consisted of peripheral blood, taken on day 0 of AZD1222 vaccination. The receptors were gathered from an adult in good health.

This clone was seen only once. The chain has TRBV24-1 and TRBJ1-5, with TRBD1 as a possible D gene (5 bases). CDR1 is KGHDR, CDR2 SFDVKD, per germline. V lost 4 bases and J lost 7, with 10 bases in between. The CDR3 loop spans 13 amino acids. The CDR3 DNA reads TGTGCCACCAGTGACCGGGGCGGACAGCCCCAGCATTTT. Encoded protein: CATSDRGGQPQHF.

The rearrangement joins TRBV2 to TRBJ2-3, with 9 bases that match TRBD2. Germline CDR1 reads SNHLY; CDR2 reads FYNNEI. The V gene end was trimmed by 5 bases and the J gene end by 0 bases; junction bases not matched to a gene: 3. The CDR3 runs to 15 residues. The chain's CDR3 is CASSLAGPSTDTQYF. CDR3 DNA sequence: TGTGCCAGCAGTCTAGCGGGGCCTAGCACAGATACGCAGTATTTT.

The genes are TRBV5-1 and TRBJ1-3; weak D call: TRBD1 (6 bases). CDR1 is SGHRS and CDR2 is YFSETQ in the germline V gene. The CDR3 has 14 residues. Trimming took 4 bases from V and 2 from J, leaving 10 bases between them. CDR3 bases: TGCGCCAGCAGCACTGGACAGACTGGAAACACCATATATTTT. Translated, it gives CASSTGQTGNTIYF.

This clone was seen a single time. This sequence joins TRBV28 and TRBJ1-2, with 7 bases matching TRBD1. The CDR3 consists of 15 residues. The trim removed 5 bases at V and 8 bases at J, leaving 14 bases unmatched. Germline-derived CDR1 and CDR2 are MDHEN and SYDVKM. The CDR3 nucleotides read TGTGCCAGCAGTACAGGCCACGACAGGGACCGCGGCTACACCTTC. It codes for CASSTGHDRDRGYTF.

V is TRBV10-2 and J is TRBJ1-5, with unresolved D. The V and J ends lost 0 bases and 6 bases respectively, with 6 bases between them. Germline V gene data show CDR1 as WSHSY and CDR2 as SAAADI. This CDR3 has 13 residues. The CDR3 nucleotides read TGCGCCAGCAGTGAGTCGGGTATTCAGCCCCAGCATTTT. It yields the protein CASSESGIQPQHF.

V gene TRBV11-3 combines with J gene TRBJ2-7; 7 bases are a match to TRBD1. Germline V lookup: CDR1 SGHNT, CDR2 YENEEA. V gave up 5 bases and J gave up 1 base; unmatched junction bases: 5. This CDR3 spans 14 amino acids. DNA of the CDR3: TGTGCCAGCAGCCGTGGGACAGCTTCCTACGAGCAGTACTTC. Its protein product is CASSRGTASYEQYF.

The J gene is TRBJ1-3, the V gene TRBV6-5; TRBD1 might be the D (6 bases). The CDR3 covers 14 residues. CDR1 MNHEY and CDR2 SVGAGI come from the germline V gene. Deletions cut 6 bases from V and 0 bases from J, with 9 bases between. The DNA for the CDR3 is TGTGCCAGCAGGGACAGCTTCTCTGGAAACACCATATATTTT. Its translation is CASRDSFSGNTIYF.

The chain carries TRBV6-2 or TRBV6-3 and TRBJ1-5; D unresolved. The V gene lost 2 bases and the J gene lost 1 base, with 9 bases spanning the gap. This CDR3 contains 15 residues. The germline V gene has CDR1 MNHEY and CDR2 SVGEGT. The CDR3 here is CASSYTPLSNQPQHF. The CDR3 region has the DNA TGTGCCAGCAGTTACACCCCACTGAGCAATCAGCCCCAGCATTTT.

The chain links TRBV2 to TRBJ2-7; 12 bases map to TRBD1. From germline, CDR1 is SNHLY and CDR2 FYNNEI. This CDR3 has 17 residues. V gave up 2 bases and J gave up 7 bases; unmatched junction bases: 12. This chain's CDR3 is CASSEFGGTGGRWEQYF. Written as DNA, the CDR3 is TGTGCCAGCAGTGAATTTGGAGGGACAGGGGGCCGATGGGAGCAGTACTTC. Filled out from reference TRBV2 and TRBJ2-7, the complete variable domain reads EPEVTQTPSHQVTQMGQEVILRCVPISNHLYFYWYRQILGQKVEFLVSFYNNEISEKSEIFDDQFSVERPDGSNFTLKIRSTKLEDSAMYFCASSEFGGTGGRWEQYFGPGTRLTVT.

The chain couples TRBV30 to TRBJ2-5; no firm D call. V was pared by 3 bases and J by 4 bases, with 15 bases between. CDR1 is GTSNPN, CDR2 SVGIG, per germline (reference sequence). CDR3 size: 14 residues. For the CDR3, the DNA is TGTGCCTGGAGAATCAGGTTGAAAGGAGAGACCCAGTACTTC. Translation: CAWRIRLKGETQYF.

The chain carries TRBV2 and TRBJ2-3; D not resolved. The CDR3 has 14 amino acids. Trimming pared 7 bases from V and 2 bases from J, leaving 13 bases between. Germline V lookup: CDR1 SNHLY, CDR2 FYNNEI. For the CDR3, the DNA is TGTGCCAGCATCGAACAGCCTTCCACAGATACGCAGTATTTT. As protein: CASIEQPSTDTQYF.

This clone was observed a single time. The chain links TRBV19 to TRBJ2-5; 8 nucleotides align to TRBD2. Trimming removed 6 bases from V and 4 bases from J; junction bases left unmatched: 7. Per the germline V gene, CDR1 is LNHDA and CDR2 is SQIVND (reference sequence). The CDR3 consists of 14 residues. Here the CDR3 reads CASSEGLVAETQYF. The CDR3 region has the DNA TGTGCCAGTAGCGAGGGACTAGTAGCAGAGACCCAGTACTTC.

The rearrangement links TRBV2 to TRBJ1-4; D not resolved. This CDR3 has 13 amino acids. Germline-derived CDR1 and CDR2 are SNHLY and FYNNEI. Between the trimmed V and J ends, which lost 7 bases and 8 bases, there was a span of 14 bases. The CDR3 coding sequence is TGTGCCAGCATGACCTTCTCCGGGGAAAAACTGTTTTTT. Translating it yields CASMTFSGEKLFF.

CDR3 nucleotides: TGTGCCAGCAGTGAACGGGAAGTACGCTCCTACAATGAGCAGTTCTTC. This codes for CASSEREVRSYNEQFF. V gene TRBV2 combines with J gene TRBJ2-1; weak D call: TRBD2 (5 bases). Deletions cut 2 bases from V and 0 bases from J, with 11 bases between. Per the germline V gene, CDR1 is SNHLY and CDR2 is FYNNEI. This CDR3 region has 16 residues.

V usage is TRBV4-3 and J usage is TRBJ1-5; tentative D call: TRBD1 (6 bases). V lost 3 bases and J 1 base, leaving 10 bases between the germline ends. The CDR3 totals 15 residues. CDR1 is LGHNA and CDR2 is YSLEER in the germline V gene. DNA for the CDR3: TGCGCCAGCAGCCAGGGCAGGGGCAGCAATCAGCCCCAGCATTTT. Protein sequence: CASSQGRGSNQPQHF.

The chain combines TRBV5-1 with TRBJ2-7, with 10 bases identical to TRBD1. Trimming removed 0 bases from V and 6 bases from J; junction bases left unmatched: 3. The CDR3 is made up of 14 amino acids. The germline gives CDR1 SGHRS, CDR2 YFSETQ. This CDR3 is CASSLAGTGVEQYF. CDR3 nucleotides: TGCGCCAGCAGCTTGGCCGGGACAGGGGTCGAGCAGTACTTC.

This clone came up once. The V call is TRBV27, the J call TRBJ2-7, with a weak D call TRBD1 (7 bases). Between the trimmed V and J ends, which lost 5 bases and 2 bases, there was a span of 16 bases. Germline CDR1 and CDR2: MNHEY and SMNVEV (reference sequence). CDR3 size: 15 residues. CDR3 sequence: CASSVRGDLPYEQYF. The CDR3 DNA follows: TGTGCCAGCAGTGTCAGGGGGGATCTCCCCTACGAGCAGTACTTC.

The sample holds a few counts of this clone. The chain links TRBV5-1 to TRBJ1-4; tentatively, D is TRBD1 (6 bases). Germline CDR1 and CDR2: SGHRS and YFSETQ. The V gene lost 0 bases and the J gene lost 6 bases, with 12 bases spanning the gap. This CDR3 has 15 amino acids. The CDR3 sequence: CASSLDSPGDEKLFF. CDR3 nucleotide sequence: TGCGCCAGCAGCTTGGACAGCCCAGGGGATGAAAAACTGTTTTTT. The whole variable domain, filled in from reference TRBV5-1 and TRBJ1-4, reads KAGVTQTPRYLIKTRGQQVTLSCSPISGHRSVSWYQQTPGQGLQFLFEYFSETQRNKGNFPGRFSGRQFSNSRSEMNVSTLELGDSALYLCASSLDSPGDEKLFFGSGTQLSVL.

For the CDR3, the DNA is TGTGCCAGTTCGACTAGCGGAATTTCCTACGAGCAGTACTTC. This encodes CASSTSGISYEQYF. The V gene is TRBV19, the J gene TRBJ2-7; 9 nucleotides align to TRBD2. The CDR3 is 14 amino acids. CDR1 and CDR2 (germline): LNHDA, SQIVND (reference sequence). The V gene end was trimmed by 8 bases and the J gene end by 1 base; junction bases not matched to a gene: 6.